The clone carrying this T cell receptor beta chain was seen ten or more times. The antigen remains undetermined. Each CDR3 protein is one row after TCRdb ran MiXCR on the PCR reads. The sample has about 320,000 distinct CDR3 sequences; about 20% are singletons. Germline trimming cut 4 bases from V and 5 bases from J; bases unmatched to any gene: 4. The CDR3 is 14 amino acids. Germline lookup yields CDR1 SGDLS and CDR2 YYNGEE. Sequencing libraries of naive CD8 cells derived from approximately 20,000 to 980,000 sorted cells with 10%, 30% or 50% RNA. This entry comes from a study of molecular identifiers for immune sequencing clone quantification. At the level of the study: RNA, taken in replicates from about 19,000 or 110,000 naive CD8 cells, was split five ways, with four sequenced. Study-level findings and limits: Effector cells kept over 99% of their molecules in clones above 20 RNA copies, while naive cells kept under 1% there. Detection of one spiked Jurkat cell's TCR RNA reportedly worked in 900,000 to 1,000,000 naive cells.

This receptor was obtained from a human donor in good health. Some libraries in this study had Jurkat cell RNA spiked in. The chain carries TRBV9 and TRBJ1-1; 11 bases map to TRBD1. The material sequenced was naive CD8+ T cells from blood, with Jurkat cell RNA spiked in. Subset here: FACS-sorted CD8+CD4-CCR7+CD45RA+ naive T cells. The DNA of the CDR3 is TGTGCCAGCAGCCAGGGACAGGGGGGAACTGAAGCTTTCTTT. Protein sequence: CASSQGQGGTEAFF.